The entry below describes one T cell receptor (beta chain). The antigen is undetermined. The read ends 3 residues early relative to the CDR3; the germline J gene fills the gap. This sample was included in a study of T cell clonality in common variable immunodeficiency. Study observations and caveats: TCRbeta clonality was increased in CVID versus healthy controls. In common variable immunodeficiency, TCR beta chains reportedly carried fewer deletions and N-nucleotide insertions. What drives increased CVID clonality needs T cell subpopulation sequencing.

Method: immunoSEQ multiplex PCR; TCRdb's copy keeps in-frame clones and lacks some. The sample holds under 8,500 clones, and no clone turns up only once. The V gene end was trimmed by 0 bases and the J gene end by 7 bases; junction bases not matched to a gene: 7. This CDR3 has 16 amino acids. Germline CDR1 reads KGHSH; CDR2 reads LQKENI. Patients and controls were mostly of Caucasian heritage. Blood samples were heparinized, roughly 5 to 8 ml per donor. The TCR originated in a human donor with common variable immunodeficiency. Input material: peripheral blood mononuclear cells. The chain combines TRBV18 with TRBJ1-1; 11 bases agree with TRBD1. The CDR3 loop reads CASSPPDRGLMSEAFF. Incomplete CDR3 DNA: TGTGCCAGCTCACCACCGGACAGGGGGCTTATGAGTGAA. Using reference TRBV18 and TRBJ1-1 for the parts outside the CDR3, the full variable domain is NAGVMQNPRHLVRRRGQEARLRCSPMKGHSHVYWYRQLPEEGLKFMVYLQKENIIDESGMPKERFSAEFPKEGPSILRIQQVVRGDSAAYFCASSPPDRGLMSEAFFGQGTRLTVV.